This T cell receptor (beta chain) emerged from a study of T cells in Graves' hyperthyroidism and ophthalmopathy (dated by TCRdb to between 2018 and 2021). As for the study more broadly: Peripheral blood samples were taken at the time of initial diagnosis, prior to any treatment. To identify TCR V-J signatures that set the groups apart, the researchers used a discovery cohort of 95 to 100 patients, made up of 40 to 45 with Graves' ophthalmopathy and about 55 with stable Graves' hyperthyroidism. An independent validation cohort of about 20 hyperthyroidism patients and 15 or so patients who later progressed to ophthalmopathy tested prospective prediction of ophthalmopathy. For training and testing, the 100 or so patients in the discovery cohort were randomly divided in a 7:3 ratio. In addition, the study compared T-cell repertoires in thyroid tissue and in blood from over 5 Graves' hyperthyroidism patients. After sampling, hyperthyroidism patients received methimazole starting at 30 mg daily, and ophthalmopathy patients received high-dose intravenous methylprednisolone. TCR Vbeta CDR3 sequencing of approximately 140 peripheral blood samples (under 45 ophthalmopathy, 75 to 85 hyperthyroidism and roughly 17 progressor patients) is reported in the paper.

The TCR beta CDR3 regions were amplified from the RNA transcripts. The first round of RT-PCR for the TCR CDR3 was performed with the HTBI primer set and the Qiagen OneStep RT-PCR kit. Libraries were constructed in a second round of multiplex PCR, after which size selection and purification were carried out. Paired-end sequencing of the libraries was performed with 100 bp reads on an Illumina HiSeq2000. Turning to the authors' computational methods: SOAPnuke was used to process the raw data, with reads discarded if the reads contained adapters or uncalled bases, had a mean Phred below 15, or lacked an exact constant-primer or identifier match. High-quality paired reads were merged with COPE v1.2.5, and unique nucleotide sequences were defined as clonotypes. Clonotypes were aligned to IMGT TRBV, TRBD and TRBJ reference segments using MiTCR v1.1. The analysis included only V-J combinations with a frequency above 0.0001, which together covered around 99% of the repertoires. A TCS score was defined as the ratio of F50 (clonal expansion) to E x V (chaos), with BLOSUM62-based TCRdist applied between CDR3 peptides within each V-J. Welch's t-statistics and random forest reduced roughly 530 V-J features to 13, which were used in a naive Bayes classifier (R e1071). TCRdb ran its own pipeline on the public reads, namely fastp trimming at Q25 and MiXCR clone calling, and kept in-frame beta chains. Entries that share a CDR3 protein sequence are merged under the most common genes and DNA. The V and J calls here are based on TCRdb, not the publication. In all, the sample holds 300,000 to 450,000 distinct CDR3 sequences, and around a quarter of those were seen once. Jointly, the top ten make up 70% to 75% of the sample.

General findings and caveats noted by the study authors: In validation, progression to ophthalmopathy was predicted by the model with 70.59% sensitivity and nearly 75% specificity, a median of approximately 6.5 months before onset. No statistical method was used to fix the sample size in advance, and group allocation was not hidden from the investigators. A model built on a 13 V-J signature distinguished ophthalmopathy from stable hyperthyroidism, reaching 85% to 90% sensitivity and approximately 83% specificity in cross-validation and 80%/75% in testing. Most expanded thyroid clonotypes (frequency above 0.001) were also detected in blood, suggesting blood repertoires may reflect thyroid immune responses.

The CDR3 starts with the cysteine, ends with the phenylalanine, and has 13 residues. Only CDR3 DNA remains: 39 bases, in frame from the first base. The germline V and J ends show losses of 4 bases and 7 bases respectively, and no gene match explains 6 bases of the junction. From the germline V gene, CDR1 is MDHEN and CDR2 is SYDVKM. This clonotype was detected a few times. The antigen it recognizes is unknown. No much larger clone exists at a distance of one base, and base qualities are not known. A patient counted as having stable Graves' hyperthyroidism if no progression to ophthalmopathy occurred over 18 months of follow-up. The hyperthyroidism patients were between 18 and 65 years old and newly diagnosed, with a disease duration of less than 2 months. The study excluded patients with uncontrolled infections, other autoimmune diseases, pregnancy or lactation. Clinical symptoms, serum thyroxine and TRAb, thyroid ultrasound, and orbital computed tomography formed the basis for the diagnoses. Ficoll-Paque density gradient centrifugation was used to isolate PBMCs from 8.5 to 10 ml of fresh peripheral blood. Total RNA was extracted using Trizol reagent, and RNA quality was assessed on an Agilent 2100 Bioanalyzer.

Sequences were obtained from blood. This sequence originates from a man between 45 and 60 years old with Graves' hyperthyroidism. The chain was built from TRBV28 and TRBJ1-2; 7 middle bases align to TRBD1. The sequenced DNA: TGTGCCAGCAGTTCGACAGGGCCGGGTGGCTACACCTTC. This translates into CASSSTGPGGYTF.